This passage covers 32 T cell receptor beta chains from one sample sequenced in a study of CD8 T cells in ankylosing spondylitis. TCRdb fed the 5' RACE reads into MiXCR, producing one record per CDR3 protein. The sample has 200,000 to 300,000 distinct CDR3 sequences; under 35% are singletons. The sequenced material came from blood, either unsorted or a sorted T cell fraction (not recorded which). The receptors were gathered from a male donor with ankylosing spondylitis or in good health (not recorded which).

The sample holds many counts of this clonotype. V gene TRBV12-3 or TRBV12-4 combines with J gene TRBJ1-2; 7 bases fit TRBD1. V lost 4 bases to trimming and J lost 2 bases; unmatched junction nucleotides: 4. This CDR3 comprises 14 residues. CDR3 loop: CASSYWTGNYGYTF. The CDR3 coding sequence is TGTGCCAGCAGTTACTGGACAGGCAACTATGGCTACACCTTC.

This clonotype has only a few counts. This rearrangement joins TRBV5-4 to TRBJ2-3; D is possibly TRBD1 or TRBD2 (5 bases each). Germline lookup yields CDR1 SGHNT and CDR2 YYREEE (reference sequence). This CDR3 region has 15 residues. Deletions cut 2 bases from V and 2 bases from J, with 12 bases between. The DNA of the CDR3 is TGTGCCAGCAGCTTTTGGGACCAAGACACAGATACGCAGTATTTT. It codes for CASSFWDQDTDTQYF.

The chain employs TRBV14 and TRBJ2-3; D unresolved. Trimming took 1 base from V and 6 from J, leaving 14 bases between them. The germline V gene has CDR1 SGHDN and CDR2 FVKESK. The CDR3 runs to 15 residues. In DNA form, the CDR3 reads TGTGCCAGCAGCCAAGTAGGGAACAAGGTGGATACGCAGTATTTT. Its protein is CASSQVGNKVDTQYF.

Only a few counts were recorded for this clonotype. V gene TRBV29-1 combines with J gene TRBJ1-2, with a tentative D call TRBD1 (6 bases). CDR3 size: 13 residues. V was pared by 6 bases and J by 4 bases, with 15 bases between. In germline, CDR1 is SQVTM, CDR2 ANQGSEA. CDR3 bases: TGCAGCGTAGAAACAGGGTACGGCTATGGCTACACCTTC. Translating gives CSVETGYGYGYTF.

The gene calls are TRBV7-8 and TRBJ2-1, with 7 bases fitting TRBD1. The J segment lost 4 bases and the V segment lost 2 bases, leaving 5 bases of the junction unmatched. CDR1 and CDR2 (germline): SGHVS, FQNEAQ. The CDR3 consists of 15 residues. DNA for the CDR3: TGTGCCAGCAGCTTATTCCGGGACAGATACAATGAGCAGTTCTTC. This gives the protein CASSLFRDRYNEQFF.

This clonotype was picked up a small number of times. The CDR3 is CSVDGVSQETQYF. DNA for the CDR3: TGCAGCGTTGATGGCGTCAGTCAAGAGACCCAGTACTTC. V gene TRBV29-1 combines with J gene TRBJ2-5; D remains ambiguous. V lost 3 bases, J lost 2 bases, and 10 bases lay in between. CDR1 and CDR2 (germline): SQVTM, ANQGSEA. The length of the CDR3 is 13 residues.

This clonotype was found once. The chain carries TRBV20-1 and TRBJ2-7; the match to TRBD1 covers 12 bases. The ends lost 1 base at V and 4 bases at J; junction bases unmatched: 11. In germline, CDR1 is DFQATT, CDR2 SNEGSKA (reference sequence). The CDR3 is made up of 17 amino acids. The CDR3, as DNA: TGCAGTGCTAGAGGGGTGGGGCCGGGACAGGGGGCTTACGAGCAGTACTTC. It specifies CSARGVGPGQGAYEQYF.

The chain has TRBV6-1 and TRBJ2-1, with a tentative D call TRBD2 (5 bases). Trimming shortened V by 6 bases and J by 4 bases, and 16 bases separated the two germline ends. Per germline, CDR1 MNHNS and CDR2 SASEGT. This CDR3 contains 15 residues. CDR3 in DNA: TGTGCCAGCAGCCTAGCCCGGACGGTTTACAATGAGCAGTTCTTC. This codes for CASSLARTVYNEQFF.

This clonotype has only a few counts. This chain joins TRBV20-1 and TRBJ2-5; no clear D. CDR3 size: 14 residues. Germline CDR1 and CDR2: DFQATT and SNEGSKA (reference sequence). V gave up 0 bases and J gave up 2 bases, with 10 bases separating them. The CDR3 DNA follows: TGCAGTGCTAGAGATTGGCTGAATCAAGAGACCCAGTACTTC. Translated: CSARDWLNQETQYF.

The sample holds a few counts of this clonotype. This chain uses TRBV7-3 with TRBJ1-4, with D uncertain. CDR1 and CDR2 from the germline V gene are SGHTA and FQGTGA. V was clipped by 5 bases and J by 8 bases, with 15 bases between them. This CDR3 is 14 amino acids long. CDR3 sequence (DNA): TGTGCCAGCAGCCTCCTAACGCGGGAGGAAAAACTGTTTTTT. Its translation: CASSLLTREEKLFF.

A few counts support this clonotype. The chain joins TRBV29-1 to TRBJ2-3; perhaps TRBD2 as D (5 bases). CDR1 and CDR2 from the germline V gene are SQVTM and ANQGSEA. Trimming cost V 6 bases and J 7 bases, with 14 bases left between them. The CDR3 has 12 amino acids. The CDR3 coding sequence is TGCAGCGTGGAACTGGACGGGAATACGCAGTATTTT. Its translation: CSVELDGNTQYF.

At least ten counts were recorded for this clonotype. V and J are TRBV20-1 and TRBJ1-1; D may be TRBD1 (6 bases). V was shortened by 3 bases and J by 0 bases, with 11 bases between the two germline ends. CDR1 and CDR2 (germline): DFQATT, SNEGSKA (reference sequence). CDR3 length: 14 amino acids. CDR3 coding DNA: TGCAGTGCTAGTTCAGGGGCGATGAACACTGAAGCTTTCTTT. It encodes CSASSGAMNTEAFF.

In this sample, this clonotype turned up a few times. V gene TRBV7-9 combines with J gene TRBJ1-2; no definite D call. The germline V gene encodes CDR1 SEHNR and CDR2 FQNEAQ (reference sequence). CDR3 size: 13 residues. V lost 1 base and J lost 5, with 8 bases in between. This CDR3 reads CASSLDGSYGYTF. The CDR3 region has the DNA TGTGCCAGCAGCTTAGACGGTTCTTATGGCTACACCTTC.

V usage is TRBV5-1 and J usage is TRBJ2-5; TRBD2 is a possible D gene (6 bases). This CDR3 spans 14 amino acids. The germline V and J ends were trimmed by 1 base and 5 bases, with 12 bases remaining between them. Germline CDR1 and CDR2: SGHRS and YFSETQ. DNA for the CDR3: TGCGCCAGCAGCTTGTATGGGGGGTATGAGACCCAGTACTTC. Protein sequence: CASSLYGGYETQYF.

Here the CDR3 reads CASSSTGKNTGELFF. The DNA for the CDR3 is TGTGCCAGCAGTTCGACAGGGAAGAACACCGGGGAGCTGTTTTTT. J is TRBJ2-2 and V is TRBV12-3 or TRBV12-4; 7 positions agree with TRBD1. The length of the CDR3 is 15 residues. The V gene end was trimmed by 4 bases and the J gene end by 1 base; junction bases not matched to a gene: 3.

Only a few counts were recorded for this clonotype. V is TRBV11-2 and J is TRBJ2-7; unclear D gene. From germline, CDR1 is SGHAT and CDR2 FQNNGV. Trimming removed 6 bases from V and 7 bases from J, with 7 bases in between. The CDR3 is made up of 10 amino acids. The CDR3 DNA reads TGTGCCAGCAGTGCCCTTGAGCAGTACTTC. Its protein is CASSALEQYF.

The DNA of the CDR3 is TGTGCCAGCAGCGGTTGGACAGGGAGGGCAGAGACCCAGTACTTC. Its protein product is CASSGWTGRAETQYF. V is TRBV7-9 and J is TRBJ2-5; a weak D match, TRBD1 (8 bases). The germline V gene has CDR1 SEHNR and CDR2 FQNEAQ (reference sequence). V was shortened by 5 bases and J by 4 bases, with 17 bases between the two germline ends. This CDR3 comprises 15 residues.

The V gene is TRBV6-2 or TRBV6-3, the J gene TRBJ2-6, with 8 bases matching TRBD1. Germline V gives CDR1 MNHEY, CDR2 SVGEGT. Trimming cost V 2 bases and J 3 bases; bases outside gene matches: 9. The CDR3 contains 18 residues. The DNA of the CDR3 is TGTGCCAGCAGTTACCTGCGGACAGGGAACTTTGGGGCCAACGTCCTGACTTTC. Translation: CASSYLRTGNFGANVLTF.

This clonotype has only a few counts. The chain employs TRBV12-3 or TRBV12-4 and TRBJ2-3; D might be TRBD2 (5 bases). The CDR3 is 15 residues long. V was cut by 4 bases and J by 1 base, with 12 bases left in between. CDR3 region: CASSSGLSRTDTQYF. CDR3 nucleotides: TGTGCCAGCAGTTCCGGACTTTCTCGCACAGATACGCAGTATTTT.

The V and J genes are TRBV7-9 and TRBJ1-1, with 7 bases lining up with TRBD1. This CDR3 is 16 amino acids long. Trimming cost V 7 bases and J 1 base; bases outside gene matches: 12. Germline loops: CDR1 SEHNR, CDR2 FQNEAQ (reference sequence). CDR3 nucleotide sequence: TGTGCCAGCAAGGCTCAGGGGGGCGGGTGGAACACTGAAGCTTTCTTT. This codes for CASKAQGGGWNTEAFF.

The V call is TRBV9, the J call TRBJ2-7; either TRBD1 or TRBD2 may supply D (5 bases each). This CDR3 has 16 amino acids. In germline, CDR1 is SGDLS, CDR2 YYNGEE. V shed 0 bases and J shed 2 bases, with 15 bases lying between them. CDR3 region: CASSVGGIGTAYEQYF. The CDR3 DNA sequence: TGTGCCAGCAGCGTAGGGGGGATCGGCACAGCCTACGAGCAGTACTTC.

This clonotype was observed a few times. The rearrangement uses TRBV28 and TRBJ2-1, with 9 nucleotides matching TRBD2. CDR1 is MDHEN and CDR2 is SYDVKM in the germline V gene. This CDR3 contains 14 residues. The V gene end was trimmed by 3 bases and the J gene end by 9 bases; junction bases not matched to a gene: 6. This chain's CDR3 is CASSFSRGGVEQFF. In DNA, the CDR3 is TGTGCCAGCAGTTTCTCGCGGGGGGGCGTTGAGCAGTTCTTC.

V gene TRBV14 combines with J gene TRBJ2-3, with D unclear. The CDR3 is 16 residues long. The ends were cut back, 0 bases at V and 0 bases at J, with 10 bases in the middle. The germline CDR1 and CDR2 sequences are SGHDN and FVKESK. The CDR3 DNA is TGTGCCAGCAGCCAAGATAAAAAGGGCAGCACAGATACGCAGTATTTT. It is translated as CASSQDKKGSTDTQYF.

This clonotype was seen only a few times. The chain joins TRBV20-1 to TRBJ2-5; no clear D gene. The CDR3 length is 8 residues. The V end lost 8 bases, the J end lost 5 bases, and 3 bases lay between the germline ends. The germline V gene encodes CDR1 DFQATT and CDR2 SNEGSKA (reference sequence). The CDR3 spells CSWETQYF. In DNA form, the CDR3 reads TGCAGTTGGGAGACCCAGTACTTC.

This rearrangement joins TRBV7-2 to TRBJ2-7; no reliable D call. CDR3 length equals 14 residues. Germline CDR1 is SGHTA and CDR2 is FQGNSA. Trimming left V 2 bases short and J 5 bases short, with 13 bases between. The CDR3 reads CASSLMGYYDEQYF. For the CDR3, the DNA is TGTGCCAGCAGCTTAATGGGGTACTACGACGAGCAGTACTTC.

The chain is built from TRBV3-1 and TRBJ2-7, with 7 bases fitting TRBD2. Germline-derived CDR1 and CDR2 are LGHDT and YNNKEL (reference sequence). CDR3 length equals 15 residues. Trimming removed 0 bases from V and 6 bases from J; junction bases left unmatched: 8. CDR3 sequence (DNA): TGTGCCAGCAGCCAAGATCGAGGACTAGAAGTCGAGCAGTACTTC. This codes for CASSQDRGLEVEQYF.

This clonotype has only a few counts. This chain uses TRBV20-1 with TRBJ1-1; 8 positions agree with TRBD1. This CDR3 comprises 16 residues. CDR1 is DFQATT, CDR2 SNEGSKA, per germline (reference sequence). The ends lost 0 bases at V and 1 base at J; junction bases unmatched: 7. The CDR3 reads CSARDPWGQENTEAFF. CDR3 in DNA: TGCAGTGCTAGAGACCCTTGGGGACAGGAGAACACTGAAGCTTTCTTT.

Many counts were recorded for this clonotype. This rearrangement joins TRBV29-1 to TRBJ1-1; D possibly corresponds to TRBD1 (6 bases). The V end lost 7 bases, the J end lost 3 bases, and 15 bases lay between the germline ends. CDR1 and CDR2 (germline): SQVTM, ANQGSEA. The CDR3 is made up of 13 amino acids. The CDR3 nucleotides are TGCAGCGACGACACAGGGTTGTACACTGAAGCTTTCTTT. This gives the protein CSDDTGLYTEAFF.

The V call is TRBV20-1, the J call TRBJ2-3; D not certain. V was pared by 4 bases and J by 0 bases, with 11 bases between. The CDR3 spans 14 residues. Germline V gene lookup returns CDR1 DFQATT and CDR2 SNEGSKA (reference sequence). The chain's CDR3 is CSAKGTASTDTQYF. The CDR3 coding sequence is TGCAGTGCTAAGGGTACAGCTAGCACAGATACGCAGTATTTT.

The chain recombines TRBV29-1 with TRBJ1-3; TRBD1 is a possible D gene (6 bases). V lost 3 bases and J 0 bases, leaving 9 bases between the germline ends. Germline CDR1 reads SQVTM; CDR2 reads ANQGSEA. CDR3 length: 14 residues. The CDR3 sequence: CSVEDSSSGNTIYF. DNA for the CDR3: TGCAGCGTTGAGGACAGCTCCTCTGGAAACACCATATATTTT.

The sample holds many counts of this clonotype. The chain recombines TRBV29-1 with TRBJ2-1; 9 bases map to TRBD2. Unmatched junction bases numbered 4, after V lost 3 bases and J lost 7 bases. Germline V CDR1 and CDR2: SQVTM, ANQGSEA. The CDR3 has 13 residues. DNA for the CDR3: TGCAGCGTTGAGGCGGGGGGGTTGAATGAGCAGTTCTTC. Translation: CSVEAGGLNEQFF.

This chain connects TRBV7-9 to TRBJ2-3; 8 bases fit TRBD1. The junction had 16 bases not matched to a gene; V was cut back by 5 bases and J by 6 bases. Germline V lookup: CDR1 SEHNR, CDR2 FQNEAQ (reference sequence). The CDR3 runs 17 residues. Written as DNA, the CDR3 is TGTGCCAGCAGCCCATGGGGTAGCTCAGGGGGCATGGATACGCAGTATTTT. This encodes CASSPWGSSGGMDTQYF. Filled out from reference TRBV7-9 and TRBJ2-3, the complete variable domain reads DTGVSQNPRHKITKRGQNVTFRCDPISEHNRLYWYRQTLGQGPEFLTYFQNEAQLEKSRLLSDRFSAERPKGSFSTLEIQRTEQGDSAMYLCASSPWGSSGGMDTQYFGPGTRLTVL.